The source of this T cell receptor (beta chain) is a study of regulatory T cells in long-lasting Graves disease. Broader study findings: Persistent disease was characterized by preferential usage of TRBV28, TRBJ1-2 and TRBJ2-5.

The CDR3 loop spans 14 amino acids. Germline values: CDR1 SEHNR, CDR2 FQNEAQ (reference sequence). Trimming shortened V by 3 bases and J by 7 bases, and 13 bases separated the two germline ends. Sequencing libraries for TCR beta were prepared with iRepertoire HTBI primers and Arm-PCR of CDR3 regions. Each CDR3 protein gets one entry after TCRdb re-called the multiplex PCR reads with MiXCR. The sample holds approximately 540,000 distinct CDR3 sequences, about 12% seen once. Stated time point: newly diagnosed GD, antithyroid drugs for less than 3 months. Extracted PBMC RNA gave rise to the TCR library. A word on this clonotype: Its antigen remains unknown.

These same data were also listed under a study on T cells in Graves' hyperthyroidism and ophthalmopathy. This second study says: Lactation, pregnancy, other autoimmune disease or uncontrolled infection excluded patients. The HTBI primer set drove a first-round RT-PCR of the TCR CDR3.

This sequence was found in a woman in her twenties or thirties with Graves disease. V and J are TRBV7-9 and TRBJ2-1; tentatively, D is TRBD1 or TRBD2 (5 bases each). This material consisted of peripheral blood mononuclear cells (PBMCs), taken at new diagnosis, from a patient treated with antithyroid drugs. The CDR3: CASSFRDVQNEQFF. CDR3 DNA sequence: TGTGCCAGCAGCTTCCGGGACGTGCAAAATGAGCAGTTCTTC.